This is a list of T cell receptor beta chains from one sample in a study of post-analysis software for immune sequencing data. TCRdb ran MiXCR on the PCR reads and lists one entry per CDR3 protein. The repertoire holds roughly 410,000 distinct CDR3 sequences, with around 37% as singletons. Input material: blood. These receptors all come from a girl aged 5-17 years with multiple sclerosis. Both conserved end residues are part of each CDR3. D genes are given only for firm matches.

v_gene,d_gene,len,j_gene,CDR3aa
TRBV12-3/TRBV12-4,.,14,TRBJ2-1,CASSSWDTSGEQFF
TRBV29-1,TRBD2,15,TRBJ2-2,CSVGGFAGSTGELFF
TRBV6-5,.,13,.,CASSTGGLGTQYF
TRBV11-2,TRBD1,14,TRBJ1-4,CASSLQGFGEKLFF
TRBV3-1,.,15,TRBJ1-4,CASSPPQGRDEKLFF
TRBV12-5,TRBD2,16,TRBJ2-4,CASGLVLGREGNIQYF
TRBV9,.,14,TRBJ1-2,CASSVDLVGYGYTF
TRBV7-3,.,15,TRBJ2-7,CASSLMGGADYEQYF
TRBV7-6,.,15,TRBJ1-5,CASSLQIGGNQPQHF
TRBV27,TRBD2,13,TRBJ2-3,CASSVGLSDTQYF
TRBV15,TRBD1,14,TRBJ1-2,CATSGDRGLGGYTF
TRBV4-3,TRBD2,16,TRBJ2-1,CASSQEGSGGLDEQFF
TRBV7-8,TRBD1,14,TRBJ1-2,CASSLWDRAYGYTF
TRBV18,.,13,TRBJ2-1,CASSPRLGYEQFF
TRBV5-1,TRBD2,15,TRBJ2-3,CASSGGGASTDTQYF
TRBV3-1,.,14,TRBJ2-1,CASSQGRRVEEQFF
TRBV6-1,TRBD1,17,TRBJ2-7,CASSDFTGTETSYEQYF
TRBV12-3/TRBV12-4,.,13,TRBJ1-5,CASRTDATGPQHF
TRBV6-6,.,14,TRBJ2-3,CASRLTPSTDTQYF
TRBV7-2,TRBD2,14,.,CASSFSGTRETQYF
TRBV12-3/TRBV12-4,.,16,TRBJ1-5,CASSLGVSESDQPQHF
TRBV7-8,TRBD2,18,TRBJ2-1,CASSLGLASGGSSYEQFF
TRBV29-1,.,14,TRBJ1-2,CSVGGTVATYGYTF
TRBV20-1,TRBD1,12,TRBJ1-2,CSASDRGLGYTF
TRBV7-9,.,14,TRBJ1-1,CASSPSRMNTEAFF
TRBV7-9,TRBD2,14,TRBJ2-5,CASSAGLATQTQYF
TRBV27,TRBD1,18,TRBJ2-5,CASSPLRIQGPTKETQYF
TRBV29-1,.,15,TRBJ1-1,CSVSRDRALNTEAFF
TRBV27,TRBD1,15,TRBJ2-7,CASRSTGGLIYERYF
TRBV5-6,.,16,TRBJ2-1,CASSLALGKENNEQFF
TRBV2,.,15,TRBJ2-1,CASSEEGVSYNEQFF
TRBV10-2,.,15,TRBJ1-5,CASSGAGGWNQPQHF
TRBV7-3,TRBD2,12,TRBJ2-3,CASSARGSTQYF
TRBV28,TRBD1,17,TRBJ1-2,CASSLLQGTFFNYGYTF
TRBV5-6,TRBD1,16,TRBJ2-1,CASSLMGTGGFNEQFF
TRBV4-3,.,12,TRBJ2-7,CASSQFDNEQYF